Each of the 30 T cell receptor beta chains below was sequenced from the same sample in a study of T-cell reconstitution after alpha-beta-depleted transplantation in children. During its preparation, the TCRbeta library received unique molecular identifiers. TCRdb ran MiXCR on the PCR reads and lists one entry per CDR3 protein. This sample carries 450,000 to 550,000 distinct CDR3 sequences, approximately 10% of them seen once, and the ten largest clones take 14%. The source was PBMCs, mostly from graft donor cells, collected 180 days after TCRalphabeta/CD19-depleted stem cell transplant. The receptors shown here come from a female patient between 2 and 15 years old who had a stem cell transplant for aplastic anemia, so the T cells may come from the graft donor.

V usage is TRBV5-5 and J usage is TRBJ2-7; possibly TRBD1 for D (6 bases). Germline assignment: CDR1 SGHKS and CDR2 YYEKEE (reference sequence). The V and J ends lost 3 bases and 1 base respectively, with 23 bases between them. This CDR3 has 18 amino acids. DNA of the CDR3: TGTGCCAGCAGCTCCAAATTAGACTGGGACATCTTTTCCTACGAGCAGTACTTC. Translated: CASSSKLDWDIFSYEQYF.

This clonotype appeared a few times. This chain connects TRBV6-6 to TRBJ1-2; 8 nucleotides line up with TRBD1. CDR1 and CDR2 (germline): MNHNY, SVGAGI (reference sequence). The ends lost 2 bases at V and 7 bases at J; junction bases unmatched: 3. The CDR3 sequence is 13 residues long. CDR3 protein: CASSYTGQGGYTF. The CDR3 DNA sequence: TGTGCCAGCAGTTACACCGGACAGGGTGGCTACACCTTC.

This clonotype occurred many times. The CDR3 is CASSFAGGNEQYF. DNA for the CDR3: TGTGCCAGCAGTTTCGCGGGGGGAAACGAGCAGTACTTC. J is TRBJ2-7 and V is TRBV12-3 or TRBV12-4, with TRBD2 identical over 8 bases. This CDR3 has 13 residues. V trimming: 3 bases; J trimming: 5 bases; junction bases outside the gene matches: 3.

This clonotype has a handful of counts. This chain connects TRBV20-1 to TRBJ2-1, with TRBD2 identical over 10 bases. CDR1 is DFQATT, CDR2 SNEGSKA, per germline (reference sequence). The CDR3 is made up of 15 amino acids. V trimming: 0 bases; J trimming: 4 bases; junction bases outside the gene matches: 3. The CDR3 loop reads CSARESGRGYNEQFF. The CDR3 DNA reads as TGCAGTGCTAGAGAAAGCGGGAGGGGATACAATGAGCAGTTCTTC.

V usage is TRBV18 and J usage is TRBJ1-2, with unresolved D. Looked up from germline, CDR1 is KGHSH and CDR2 is LQKENI. The V gene lost 6 bases and the J gene lost 3 bases, with 11 bases spanning the gap. The CDR3 runs to 13 residues. This CDR3 is CASSQGFDYGYTF. Here the CDR3 DNA reads TGTGCCAGCTCCCAAGGCTTCGACTATGGCTACACCTTC.

The rearrangement uses TRBV6-5 and TRBJ2-2, with D hard to call. Germline V CDR1 and CDR2: MNHEY, SVGAGI. This CDR3 region has 16 residues. V lost 2 bases to trimming and J lost 0 bases, with 10 bases between them. CDR3 protein: CASSYPESANTGELFF. The CDR3 coding sequence is TGTGCCAGCAGTTACCCGGAGAGCGCGAACACCGGGGAGCTGTTTTTT.

Here the CDR3 DNA reads TGTGCCAGCAGCTTAGGGGGCAGGGCTTATGGCTACACCTTC. Protein product: CASSLGGRAYGYTF. V and J are TRBV7-2 and TRBJ1-2; maybe TRBD1 (5 bases). Trimming removed 1 base from V and 5 bases from J, with 11 bases in between. Germline V gene data show CDR1 as SGHTA and CDR2 as FQGNSA. The length of the CDR3 is 14 residues.

This clonotype was seen a few times. This chain joins TRBV28 and TRBJ1-1; perhaps TRBD1 as D (5 bases). Trimming pared 6 bases from V and 4 bases from J, leaving 15 bases between. Germline V gene data show CDR1 as MDHEN and CDR2 as SYDVKM. CDR3 size: 14 residues. For the CDR3, the DNA is TGTGCCAGCAGCGGGACTAGGGTAGTCACTGAAGCTTTCTTT. As protein: CASSGTRVVTEAFF.

The rearrangement uses TRBV10-3 and TRBJ2-7, with D tentatively TRBD2 (6 bases). Per the germline V gene, CDR1 is ENHRY and CDR2 is SYGVKD. The ends were cut back, 5 bases at V and 0 bases at J, with 11 bases in the middle. CDR3 length: 14 amino acids. CDR3 in amino acids: CAISSPSVSYEQYF. The CDR3 DNA sequence: TGTGCCATCAGTAGCCCTAGCGTCTCCTACGAGCAGTACTTC.

Of note for this clonotype: Mismatch with germline at one junction end may stem from a read error. This sequence joins TRBV20-1 and TRBJ2-7, with 10 bases identical to TRBD2. Per the germline V gene, CDR1 is DFQATT and CDR2 is SNEGSKA (reference sequence). The CDR3 loop spans 10 amino acids. The chain's CDR3 is CSAGEGTSVF. The CDR3 region has the DNA TGCAGTGCTGGCGAGGGGACTAGCGTGTTC.

This clonotype occurred a few times. The chain uses TRBV5-1 and TRBJ2-7; D is undetermined. The CDR3 spans 15 residues. Deletions cut 3 bases from V and 0 bases from J, with 13 bases between. Germline V gene data show CDR1 as SGHRS and CDR2 as YFSETQ. This CDR3 reads CASSSGPMPSYEQYV. CDR3 coding DNA: TGCGCCAGCAGCTCCGGACCAATGCCCTCCTACGAGCAGTACGTC.

This clonotype was counted between two and nine times. The rearrangement joins TRBV28 to TRBJ2-5; TRBD1 agrees at 7 bases. CDR3 length: 17 residues. Losses at the gene ends were 6 bases for V and 5 bases for J; bases not matched to a gene: 18. Germline CDR1 reads MDHEN; CDR2 reads SYDVKM. The CDR3 region is CASRPYRQGRRGETQYF. CDR3 nucleotide sequence: TGTGCCAGCAGGCCCTATCGACAGGGAAGAAGGGGGGAGACCCAGTACTTC.

This clonotype was counted a few times. The J gene is TRBJ1-5, the V gene TRBV10-3; TRBD1 might be the D (5 bases). The length of the CDR3 is 17 residues. Germline V gene data show CDR1 as ENHRY and CDR2 as SYGVKD. Trimming stripped 0 bases from V and 3 bases from J, with 15 bases between. The CDR3 coding sequence is TGTGCCATCAGTGAGTCCAGGGCGCGGGCGGACAATCAGCCCCAGCATTTT. Its protein product is CAISESRARADNQPQHF.

This chain uses TRBV7-2 with TRBJ1-2, with a possible D match to TRBD1 (6 bases). The germline gives CDR1 SGHTA, CDR2 FQGNSA. The CDR3 totals 14 residues. The V end lost 6 bases, the J end lost 8 bases, and 19 bases lay between the germline ends. CDR3: CASSPNGQSGGYTF. The CDR3 nucleotides read TGTGCCAGCAGTCCTAATGGACAGTCAGGGGGCTACACCTTC.

This sequence joins TRBV4-3 and TRBJ2-3; the D is unclear. The V gene lost 1 base and the J gene lost 4 bases, with 15 bases spanning the gap. This CDR3 is built from 16 residues. Per the germline V gene, CDR1 is LGHNA and CDR2 is YSLEER. The CDR3 nucleotides read TGCGCCAGCAGCCAAGCTGGGGTCAGACTGGCAGATACGCAGTATTTT. This translates into CASSQAGVRLADTQYF.

This clonotype showed up just a few times. V usage is TRBV10-3 and J usage is TRBJ1-1; possibly TRBD1 for D (5 bases). There are 15 residues in the CDR3. The germline V gene has CDR1 ENHRY and CDR2 SYGVKD. Trimming left V 10 bases short and J 0 bases short, with 18 bases between. CDR3 in amino acids: CATQAREAMNTEAFF. As DNA, the CDR3 is TGTGCCACACAGGCCCGCGAAGCCATGAACACTGAAGCTTTCTTT.

This sequence joins TRBV14 and TRBJ2-1; a possible D gene is TRBD2 (6 bases). The germline CDR1 and CDR2 sequences are SGHDN and FVKESK. The length of the CDR3 is 17 residues. Deletions cut 4 bases from V and 5 bases from J, with 21 bases between. CDR3 loop: CASSPLSLASNHNEQFF. The CDR3 nucleotides are TGTGCCAGCAGCCCTCTAAGTCTAGCGTCCAATCACAATGAGCAGTTCTTC.

The table lists this clonotype with a few counts. The chain joins TRBV7-2 to TRBJ2-7, with D perhaps given as TRBD1 or TRBD2 (5 bases each). The germline V gene has CDR1 SGHTA and CDR2 FQGNSA. The CDR3 is 14 amino acids. Trimming left V 5 bases short and J 3 bases short, with 14 bases between. CDR3 sequence reads: CASSATGTSYEQYF. The CDR3 DNA sequence: TGTGCCAGCAGCGCAACCGGGACGAGCTACGAGCAGTACTTC. Drawing the rest from reference TRBV7-2 and TRBJ2-7, the complete variable domain is GAGVSQSPSNKVTEKGKDVELRCDPISGHTALYWYRQSLGQGLEFLIYFQGNSAPDKSGLPSDRFSAERTGGSVSTLTIQRTQQEDSAVYLCASSATGTSYEQYFGPGTRLTVT.

The rearrangement joins TRBV20-1 to TRBJ2-3, with TRBD1 matching 7 bases. This CDR3 spans 13 amino acids. Germline values: CDR1 DFQATT, CDR2 SNEGSKA (reference sequence). Unmatched junction bases numbered 5, after V lost 6 bases and J lost 2 bases. DNA of the CDR3: TGCAGTGCCCTTGGACAGGTCACAGATACGCAGTATTTT. It translates to CSALGQVTDTQYF.

This clonotype has a handful of counts. This chain joins TRBV7-8 and TRBJ2-1; a possible D gene is TRBD2 (5 bases). V gave up 3 bases and J gave up 8 bases, with 17 bases separating them. The CDR3 consists of 15 residues. CDR1 SGHVS and CDR2 FQNEAQ come from the germline V gene. The CDR3 loop reads CASSFHPEQADEQFF. The CDR3 DNA sequence: TGTGCCAGCAGCTTCCACCCGGAGCAAGCGGATGAGCAGTTCTTC.

This clonotype was recorded at least ten times. The chain employs TRBV9 and TRBJ2-5; tentatively, D is TRBD1 or TRBD2 (5 bases each). The germline V gene has CDR1 SGDLS and CDR2 YYNGEE. The V gene lost 2 bases and the J gene lost 0 bases, with 23 bases spanning the gap. The CDR3 contains 19 residues. Here the CDR3 DNA reads TGTGCCAGCAGCGTTTCATCGCGGTGGGGGATACCCTACCAAGAGACCCAGTACTTC. This codes for CASSVSSRWGIPYQETQYF.

The V gene is TRBV28, the J gene TRBJ2-7; 7 bases map to TRBD1. This CDR3 is 13 amino acids long. Germline CDR1 reads MDHEN; CDR2 reads SYDVKM. Trimming removed 6 bases from V and 5 bases from J; junction bases left unmatched: 7. CDR3 sequence reads: CASRPGQSNEQYF. The CDR3 DNA reads as TGTGCCAGCAGACCGGGACAGAGCAACGAGCAGTACTTC.

This clonotype was seen a handful of times. V is TRBV21-1 and J is TRBJ1-6; the DNA was not used to check the table's D call, TRBD1. TRBV21-1 corresponds to a pseudogene. The CDR3 contains 16 residues. Here the CDR3 reads CASRSQLDRGNSPLHF. The CDR3 DNA reads as TGTGCCAGCAGATCACAACTGGACAGGGGGAATTCACCCCTCCACTTT.

This clonotype was observed at least ten times. The rearrangement links TRBV29-1 to TRBJ2-2; 7 bases are a match to TRBD1. This CDR3 region has 13 residues. Germline CDR1 SQVTM, CDR2 ANQGSEA. J was trimmed by 1 base and V by 4 bases; bases with no gene match: 0. The CDR3 DNA reads as TGCAGCGTTGGGACAGGGAACACCGGGGAGCTGTTTTTT. Translated, it gives CSVGTGNTGELFF.

The chain has TRBV20-1 and TRBJ2-1, with 8 bases lining up with TRBD1. The trim removed 0 bases at V and 10 bases at J, leaving 17 bases unmatched. The CDR3 loop spans 17 amino acids. Germline loops: CDR1 DFQATT, CDR2 SNEGSKA (reference sequence). The CDR3 DNA sequence: TGCAGTGCTAGAGACGCAGGGGGCGGGCAGTCTCGGGGGGAGCAGTTCTTC. It yields the protein CSARDAGGGQSRGEQFF.

This clonotype was counted at least ten times. The chain combines TRBV7-8 with TRBJ2-2, with D possibly TRBD2 on 5 matching bases. The CDR3 runs 16 residues. V was shortened by 5 bases and J by 1 base, with 14 bases between the two germline ends. CDR1 SGHVS and CDR2 FQNEAQ come from the germline V gene. CDR3 sequence (DNA): TGTGCCAGCAGCCCTACTAGTTATCGGAACACCGGGGAGCTGTTTTTT. It translates to CASSPTSYRNTGELFF.

The V and J genes are TRBV4-3 and TRBJ2-7; D is perhaps TRBD2 (6 bases). The V end lost 5 bases, the J end lost 4 bases, and 21 bases lay between the germline ends. Germline loops: CDR1 LGHNA, CDR2 YSLEER. This CDR3 is built from 16 residues. The CDR3 nucleotides read TGCGCCAGCAGCACCGACCGCGGGACTTATTTATACGAGCAGTACTTC. It specifies CASSTDRGTYLYEQYF.

The V call is TRBV6-1, the J call TRBJ1-1; the D gene is possibly TRBD1 (6 bases). CDR3 size: 14 residues. V was pared by 7 bases and J by 2 bases, with 14 bases between. The germline V gene has CDR1 MNHNS and CDR2 SASEGT. The CDR3 nucleotides read TGTGCCAGCAAGAGGACAGCCGCAAACACTGAAGCTTTCTTT. Amino acid sequence: CASKRTAANTEAFF.

This clonotype was detected many times. The chain is built from TRBV20-1 and TRBJ2-3; unclear D gene. The CDR3 has 14 amino acids. Trimming shortened V by 5 bases and J by 1 base, and 13 bases separated the two germline ends. Germline V gene sequence: CDR1 DFQATT, CDR2 SNEGSKA (reference sequence). The CDR3 nucleotides read TGCAGTGCTGGTGACCCCCGGGGCACAGATACGCAGTATTTT. The encoded protein is CSAGDPRGTDTQYF.

V usage is TRBV7-2 and J usage is TRBJ1-2; TRBD1 matches at 9 bases. Germline CDR1 is SGHTA and CDR2 is FQGNSA. The CDR3 covers 16 residues. V lost 0 bases to trimming and J lost 2 bases; unmatched junction nucleotides: 4. CDR3 protein: CASSLAKGTGNYGYTF. In DNA, the CDR3 is TGTGCCAGCAGCTTAGCAAAGGGGACAGGGAACTATGGCTACACCTTC.